This T cell receptor beta chain was identified during a study of blood T cells in healthy people across ages. Germline assignment: CDR1 GTSNPN and CDR2 SVGIG (reference sequence). V was shortened by 8 bases and J by 0 bases, with 8 bases between the two germline ends. The CDR3 has 12 residues. Next came a second PCR, run for about 7 to 12 cycles, which used a sample-barcoded 5' primer along with a J-beta primer mix. CDR3-containing paired-end reads numbered at least 2.5 million in each sample. A single record per CDR3 protein comes from TCRdb applying MiXCR to the 5' RACE reads. This table has some 1.4 million distinct CDR3 sequences, around two fifths appearing once. For this clonotype: The CDR3 does not close with the conserved phenylalanine or tryptophan, likely indicating a read error.

The sequence came from a young woman in good health. What was sequenced was blood. The V gene is TRBV30, the J gene TRBJ2-4; no clear D. CDR3 nucleotides: TGTGCCGGAAGTCGAGCCAAAAACATTCAGTACTTA. Its translation: CAGSRAKNIQYL.